This T cell receptor beta chain derives from a study of shared clonotypes between healthy human individuals (dated by TCRdb to the early 2020s). Regarding the study in general: The cohort included three men and a couple of women between 18 and 49 years of age. Libraries were prepared and TCR repertoires were sequenced by different laboratories using diverse techniques, in order to increase sequencing depth and limit assay-specific biases. To estimate repertoire size and how much clonotypes are shared between individuals, the study performed deep sequencing of blood TCR repertoires from roughly five healthy adults. Between about 0.85 and 10 billion PBMCs per donor were obtained by leukapheresis.

Concerning this clone: The antigen it recognizes is unknown. No base-level quality is on record; no much larger clone is a single base apart.

Using the deep immunoSEQ assay, TCR CDR3 regions were amplified from genomic DNA by multiplex PCR. For each cell subset, the extracted genomic DNA was distributed evenly across all wells of several immunoSEQ 96-well plates, and each plate served as one replicate. For unsorted PBMC, approximately 0.3 ug of genomic DNA, equivalent to roughly 30,000 T cell genomes, went into each replicate PCR. Unsorted PBMC genomic DNA was sequenced across ten immunoSEQ deep assay plates. Purified libraries were quantified with a Qubit 3.0 fluorometer, sized on a Bioanalyzer 2100, and re-quantified with the KAPA Library Quantification kit. Every immunoSEQ 96-well plate was sequenced on a separate single-read 150-cycle Illumina NextSeq 550 flow cell. Processing in the source paper ran as follows. Because the immunoSEQ output held only junctional sequences and lacked quality scores, the filtering could not match the filtering applied to full-length reads. Sequences were annotated with PyIR, a Python wrapper for IgBLAST v1.9, using IMGT germline references to assign V/J genes and CDR3. Reads with weak V/J assignments (E-value above 1e-6), missing CDR3, stop codons, out-of-frame junctions, or ambiguous translated residues were removed. A V3J clonotype was defined by an identical inferred V gene, J gene, and CDR3 amino acid sequence. Percentage overlap between repertoires was calculated by dividing the number of shared unique clonotypes by the size of the smaller repertoire. RTK rarefaction, the Chao1 estimator, and Recon v2.1 estimates of unobserved clonotypes were used to assess repertoire richness. This immuneACCESS table, as held by TCRdb, lists in-frame sequences with V and J called but not all clones. Of the missing ones, under half trace to an unresolved V gene in checked studies; the others have no known cause. V, J and clone size reflect that table, while D and trimming were determined from the DNA. The sample contains around 440,000 clones, roughly three quarters of them found a single time. About 12% of the sample rests with the top ten.

Including cysteine and phenylalanine, the CDR3 has 16 amino acids. Only the CDR3 region is kept as DNA, spanning 48 bases read in frame from base 1. After removal of 4 bases from V and 4 bases from J, the junction retains 8 bases not matched to a gene. In the germline V gene, CDR1 corresponds to MNHEY and CDR2 to SVGAGI. The donors were healthy, HIV-negative adults with no recently reported acute infections or vaccinations. Every donor was a Caucasian adult living in Nashville, Tennessee, USA. For unsorted samples, about 90 million PBMCs were counted and genomic DNA was extracted with the QIAamp DNA Blood Mini kit. Blood was collected by leukapheresis, and PBMCs were isolated by Ficoll-Histopaque density gradient centrifugation and then cryopreserved in liquid nitrogen vapor phase. Here is what the overall study found, with its caveats: Because the study included a small number of donors, the genetic and exposure-history diversity represented was limited. Pairwise subsampling indicated that sequencing depth was expected to affect the degree of clonotype sharing among donors. Sampling was limited to blood, and TCR repertoires in tissue likely differ from TCR repertoires in blood.

This receptor was obtained from a woman in her forties in good health. Some clones in this sample may be carry-over from other donors' samples. The chain joins TRBV6-5 to TRBJ2-2, with 8 junctional bases fitting TRBD1. Sequenced input: PBMCs. Here is the DNA: TGTGCCAGCAGTTCCCAGACAGGGGCAGGCACCGGGGAGCTGTTTTTT. Translated, this gives CASSSQTGAGTGELFF.